In its sample, the clone carrying this TCR beta chain was seen a few times. The antigen is unknown. MiXCR was run by TCRdb on the reads, yielding one entry per CDR3 protein. This sample has about 19,000 distinct CDR3 sequences, with about a fifth found just once. The CDR3 spans 10 residues. This entry is derived from a study of lung T cells in sarcoidosis with Löfgren's syndrome. Study context: Bronchoalveolar lavage fluid in sarcoidosis accumulates CD4+ T cells. Repertoire analyses centered on Löfgren's syndrome patients.

Study conclusions and caveats: TRAV12-1 and TRBV2 were reportedly most expanded in Löfgren's patients. Shared TRAV12-1 and TRBV2 CDR3 motifs across Löfgren's syndrome patients reportedly suggested public CD4+ TCRs.

The source of this sequence is a human donor with sarcoidosis (Löfgren's syndrome or another form), or a control subject (not recorded which). The sample was CD4+ T cells from PBMCs. The chain couples TRBV12-3 or TRBV12-4 to TRBJ1-2; D possibly corresponds to TRBD1 (5 bases). The CDR3 DNA follows: TGTGGGGGGGGAGACTATGGCTACACCTTC. Its translation: CGGGDYGYTF.